This T cell receptor (beta chain) was found in a study of regulatory T cells in long-lasting Graves disease. CDR3-region Arm-PCR and iRepertoire HTBI primers produced the TCR beta libraries. In the study's own analysis: From all samples, identification returned approximately 13 TRBJ and roughly 65 TRBV segments. One entry per CDR3 protein results from TCRdb running MiXCR on the multiplex PCR reads. In this record, the V and J calls reflect TCRdb's handling and not the investigators' own analysis. The sample yields 680,000 or so distinct CDR3 sequences, roughly 15% seen once. The CDR3 consists of 17 residues. The V gene's germline CDR1 is MDHEN and CDR2 SYDVKM. The junction had 4 bases not matched to a gene; V was cut back by 6 bases and J by 0 bases. General study results and limits: Persistent disease showed a preference for TRBV28, TRBJ1-2 and TRBJ2-5. Results may be inaccurate due to the small sample size.

This clonotype was counted a few times. No antigen is known for it. The time point denotes: newly diagnosed GD, antithyroid drugs for less than 3 months. Extracted RNA from PBMCs served as the source of the TCR library. This sample also appeared in a second study, on T cells in Graves' hyperthyroidism and ophthalmopathy. That source notes: Diagnosis of hyperthyroidism was new in patients aged 18 to 65, and its duration was under 2 months.

This clonotype was sampled from a woman aged 30 to 39 with Graves disease. The J gene is TRBJ2-1, the V gene TRBV28, with 14 positions matching TRBD2. The sample in question was peripheral blood mononuclear cells (PBMCs), obtained at new diagnosis, from a patient treated with antithyroid drugs. CDR3: CASRGTSGSRSYNEQFF. CDR3 nucleotide sequence: TGTGCCAGCAGGGGGACTAGCGGGAGTCGCTCCTACAATGAGCAGTTCTTC.